These 3 T cell receptor beta chains were sequenced from one sample in a study of T cell responses to AZD1222 COVID-19 vaccine. Clones were sequenced by immunoSEQ multiplex PCR, and TCRdb holds only the in-frame ones, with some missing. Seen here are roughly 110,000 clones, more than 75% observed once, and the top ten hold roughly a fifth. Here the sequenced sample was peripheral blood, taken on day 0 of AZD1222 vaccination. These receptors were taken from an adult in good health.

The chain is built from TRBV27 and TRBJ1-6; 7 nucleotides line up with TRBD1. Germline V gives CDR1 MNHEY, CDR2 SMNVEV (reference sequence). This CDR3 has 18 amino acids. V trimming: 6 bases; J trimming: 0 bases; junction bases outside the gene matches: 11. CDR3 loop: CASRQGQRHSSYNSPLHF. The CDR3 region has the DNA TGTGCCAGCAGGCAGGGACAGAGACATAGCTCCTATAATTCACCCCTCCACTTT.

The chain is built from TRBV5-1 and TRBJ1-4; D remains unclear. V was clipped by 2 bases and J by 3 bases, with 11 bases between them. The CDR3 is made up of 15 amino acids. The germline gives CDR1 SGHRS, CDR2 YFSETQ. The CDR3 region has the DNA TGCGCCAGCAGCTTAGGAGATTTTTCTAATGAAAAACTGTTTTTT. Its protein product is CASSLGDFSNEKLFF.

This chain links TRBV9 with TRBJ1-3; tentative D call: TRBD1 (5 bases). V lost 4 bases and J lost 0, with 14 bases in between. CDR3 length equals 16 residues. Germline CDR1 SGDLS, CDR2 YYNGEE. This chain's CDR3 is CASSPFGRASGNTIYF. In nucleotides, the CDR3 is TGTGCCAGCAGCCCTTTTGGCAGGGCCTCTGGAAACACCATATATTTT.